These 21 T cell receptor beta chains were sequenced from one sample in a study of early T cells in non-severe SARS-CoV-2 infection. TCRdb re-called the 5' RACE reads through MiXCR, storing one row per CDR3 protein. The data show 60,000 to 70,000 distinct CDR3 sequences, with roughly 9% seen just once and roughly 3.2% held by the top ten. Sequenced: whole blood. The receptors stem from an adult who was a healthcare worker with PCR-confirmed SARS-CoV-2 infection or an uninfected control (not recorded which).

The CDR3 coding sequence is TGCAGTGCGCAAAACCGACAGGGGGCTTACAATGAGCAGTTCTTC. Translation gives CSAQNRQGAYNEQFF. The chain carries TRBV20-1 and TRBJ2-1; 10 bases are shared with TRBD1. V gave up 6 bases and J gave up 4 bases; unmatched junction bases: 9. Germline-derived CDR1 and CDR2 are DFQATT and SNEGSKA (reference sequence). This CDR3 has 15 residues.

CDR3 loop: CASSHGLAHYNEQFF. The DNA for the CDR3 is TGCGCCAGCAGCCATGGACTAGCGCACTACAATGAGCAGTTCTTC. The chain employs TRBV4-1 and TRBJ2-1, with TRBD2 identical over 9 bases. With V trimmed by 3 bases and J by 3 bases, 3 bases remained unmatched. Germline V CDR1 and CDR2: MGHRA, YSYEKL. The CDR3 length is 15 residues.

In its sample, this clonotype was seen a few times. The V call is TRBV4-2, the J call TRBJ2-2, with D possibly TRBD2 on 6 matching bases. Germline values: CDR1 LGHNA, CDR2 YNFKEQ. Trimming cost V 0 bases and J 4 bases, with 18 bases left between them. The CDR3 totals 18 residues. The DNA for the CDR3 is TGTGCCAGCAGCCAAGATCTGATACTAGCTTCCGGCACCGGGGAGCTGTTTTTT. Its translation is CASSQDLILASGTGELFF.

This clonotype was counted many times. The chain recombines TRBV7-3 with TRBJ2-7; 14 positions agree with TRBD2. The CDR3 is 17 residues long. The germline V gene encodes CDR1 SGHTA and CDR2 FQGTGA. The trim removed 5 bases at V and 1 base at J, leaving 7 bases unmatched. CDR3 residues: CASSPGTSGGPSYEQYF. The CDR3 region has the DNA TGTGCCAGCAGCCCCGGGACTAGCGGGGGACCTTCCTACGAGCAGTACTTC.

This clonotype has just a few counts. The rearrangement joins TRBV6-2 or TRBV6-3 to TRBJ2-3; D is unclear. V dropped 6 bases and J dropped 4 bases, with 8 bases sitting between them. CDR1 is MNHEY and CDR2 is SVGEGT in the germline V gene. The CDR3 is 12 amino acids. The DNA of the CDR3 is TGTGCCAGCAGCTCCCTCTCAGATACGCAGTATTTT. This gives the protein CASSSLSDTQYF.

This clonotype was detected many times. The V call is TRBV6-5, the J call TRBJ2-7, with D perhaps matching TRBD2 (5 bases). CDR1 and CDR2 (germline): MNHEY, SVGAGI. V was cut by 8 bases and J by 1 base, with 9 bases left in between. This CDR3 spans 12 amino acids. As DNA, the CDR3 is TGTGCCAGCGGATCGGGGTCCTACGAGCAGTACTTC. This codes for CASGSGSYEQYF.

The V call is TRBV11-2, the J call TRBJ2-3; D unresolved. The germline V and J ends were trimmed by 3 bases and 6 bases, with 7 bases remaining between them. CDR3 size: 12 residues. CDR1 is SGHAT, CDR2 FQNNGV, per germline. The CDR3 DNA reads TGTGCCAGCAGCTTGGGGAAGGATACGCAGTATTTT. Translated, it gives CASSLGKDTQYF.

The chain links TRBV6-1 to TRBJ1-5; D is unclear. CDR3 length equals 13 residues. Germline CDR1 MNHNS, CDR2 SASEGT. Between the trimmed V and J ends, which lost 5 bases and 2 bases, there was a span of 7 bases. The CDR3 DNA follows: TGTGCCAGCAGTACAGACCGCAATCAGCCCCAGCATTTT. It encodes CASSTDRNQPQHF.

V gene TRBV28 combines with J gene TRBJ2-5, with 12 bases identical to TRBD2. The CDR3 has 14 residues. Germline CDR1 MDHEN, CDR2 SYDVKM. With V trimmed by 5 bases and J by 5 bases, 3 bases remained unmatched. CDR3 nucleotide sequence: TGTGCCAGCAGTACGACTAGCGGGAGTGAGACCCAGTACTTC. Translating it yields CASSTTSGSETQYF.

This clonotype was observed at least ten times. The chain has TRBV6-5 and TRBJ2-7; D tentatively fits TRBD1 or TRBD2 (5 bases each). The germline V and J ends were trimmed by 0 bases and 6 bases, with 12 bases remaining between them. CDR1 is MNHEY and CDR2 is SVGAGI in the germline V gene. The CDR3 is 14 residues long. Written as DNA, the CDR3 is TGTGCCAGCAGTTACTCGGGGGAGCGTCGCGAGCAGTACTTC. Translating gives CASSYSGERREQYF.

In its sample, this clonotype was seen a few times. The chain employs TRBV7-9 and TRBJ2-2, with D possibly TRBD1 on 5 matching bases. Trimming cost V 3 bases and J 0 bases, with 8 bases left between them. The CDR3 has 15 amino acids. Germline V gene data show CDR1 as SEHNR and CDR2 as FQNEAQ (reference sequence). The chain's CDR3 is CASSFGAANTGELFF. The CDR3, as DNA: TGTGCCAGCAGCTTTGGGGCTGCGAACACCGGGGAGCTGTTTTTT.

This clonotype occurred many times. V gene TRBV20-1 combines with J gene TRBJ2-7; TRBD2 matches at 13 bases. V dropped 2 bases and J dropped 7; count of bases not matched to a gene: 14. CDR1 is DFQATT and CDR2 is SNEGSKA in the germline V gene (reference sequence). The CDR3 is 17 amino acids. The CDR3 reads CSARPLTGWGLAGEQYF. CDR3 DNA: TGCAGTGCTAGACCACTGACAGGGTGGGGACTAGCGGGAGAGCAGTACTTC.

Ten or more counts support this clonotype. The gene calls are TRBV6-1 and TRBJ1-3, with D possibly being TRBD1 (5 bases). The CDR3 has 15 residues. The germline V gene has CDR1 MNHNS and CDR2 SASEGT. Trimming left V 6 bases short and J 3 bases short, with 15 bases between. CDR3 sequence: CASSEGPVGGNTIYF. In DNA, the CDR3 is TGTGCCAGCAGCGAGGGGCCCGTTGGTGGAAACACCATATATTTT.

V and J are TRBV29-1 and TRBJ2-7, with TRBD1 as a possible D gene (5 bases). V lost 2 bases, J lost 0 bases, and 8 bases lay in between. The CDR3 covers 13 residues. Per germline, CDR1 SQVTM and CDR2 ANQGSEA. The CDR3 protein is CSVEPDNSYEQYF. The CDR3 DNA is TGCAGCGTTGAACCGGACAACTCCTACGAGCAGTACTTC.

The rearrangement uses TRBV6-1 and TRBJ2-7; maybe TRBD2 (5 bases). Germline V lookup: CDR1 MNHNS, CDR2 SASEGT. The CDR3 totals 13 residues. The germline V and J ends were trimmed by 11 bases and 0 bases, with 14 bases remaining between them. CDR3 residues: CALRSGLSYEQYF. The CDR3 DNA reads as TGTGCCCTAAGGAGCGGACTCTCCTACGAGCAGTACTTC.

This clonotype was detected only a few times. The chain is built from TRBV20-1 and TRBJ2-5; D assignment may be TRBD1 or TRBD2 (5 bases each). CDR3 length equals 13 residues. In germline, CDR1 is DFQATT, CDR2 SNEGSKA (reference sequence). V was cut by 6 bases and J by 5 bases, with 16 bases left in between. The CDR3 sequence is CSATGPNGETQYF. Written as DNA, the CDR3 is TGCAGTGCCACGGGGCCAAATGGGGAGACCCAGTACTTC.

The rearrangement uses TRBV5-4 and TRBJ1-1; a possible D gene is TRBD1 (5 bases). V lost 2 bases and J 1 base, leaving 9 bases between the germline ends. Germline CDR1 SGHNT, CDR2 YYREEE (reference sequence). This CDR3 spans 14 amino acids. CDR3 DNA sequence: TGTGCCAGCAGCTTATTCCAGGGGAACACTGAAGCTTTCTTT. It codes for CASSLFQGNTEAFF.

The sample holds many counts of this clonotype. The chain uses TRBV30 and TRBJ1-3; the D is unclear. V was shortened by 3 bases and J by 0 bases, with 9 bases between the two germline ends. Germline CDR1 GTSNPN, CDR2 SVGIG (reference sequence). The CDR3 loop spans 14 amino acids. In nucleotides, the CDR3 is TGTGCCTGGAGCAGGCTACGCTCTGGAAACACCATATATTTT. This gives the protein CAWSRLRSGNTIYF.

This sequence joins TRBV27 and TRBJ1-2; 8 positions match TRBD1. The V and J ends lost 5 bases and 3 bases, in that order; junction bases with no gene match: 8. This CDR3 has 15 residues. Germline-derived CDR1 and CDR2 are MNHEY and SMNVEV (reference sequence). In DNA form, the CDR3 reads TGTGCCAGCAGTCCACAACTGGACAGGGACTATGGCTACACCTTC. It codes for CASSPQLDRDYGYTF.

V is TRBV12-3 or TRBV12-4 and J is TRBJ1-2; D is perhaps TRBD1 (6 bases). Trimming stripped 2 bases from V and 5 bases from J, with 12 bases between. The CDR3 runs to 14 residues. CDR3 in DNA: TGTGCCAGCAGTTTACCGGGGGCTCGTTATGGCTACACCTTC. As protein: CASSLPGARYGYTF.

This clonotype has a handful of counts. The chain has TRBV12-3 or TRBV12-4 and TRBJ1-5; 7 nucleotides line up with TRBD1. V was clipped by 6 bases and J by 2 bases; unmatched bases: 7. This CDR3 has 15 amino acids. CDR3: CASRLGTGGNQPQHF. CDR3 coding DNA: TGTGCCAGCAGGTTGGGAACAGGGGGCAATCAGCCCCAGCATTTT.